The 19 T cell receptor beta chains reported below all come from one sample, sequenced in a study of technical replicates of blood from a few donors (dated by TCRdb to about 2017). Library generation was performed with the immunoSEQ multiplex PCR assay. TCRdb took over this immuneACCESS table, retaining in-frame rearrangements with V and J assigned. Such tables are incomplete; in checked studies, under half of the missing clones stem from an unresolved V gene, and the remainder is unexplained. Present in this sample are fewer than 95,000 clones, about 93% of which were seen just once. The ten top clones hold 0.2% to 0.3% of the sample. Sequencing used T cells isolated from PBMCs. The receptors shown here come from a human donor in good health.

The V gene is TRBV6-1, the J gene TRBJ2-1; 16 bases match TRBD2. The CDR3 totals 19 residues. The V gene end was trimmed by 4 bases and the J gene end by 1 base; junction bases not matched to a gene: 7. Per germline, CDR1 MNHNS and CDR2 SASEGT. CDR3 protein: CASSAGLAGGLQSYNEQFF. In nucleotides, the CDR3 is TGTGCCAGCAGTGCGGGACTAGCGGGGGGGCTCCAATCCTACAATGAGCAGTTCTTC.

This clone was recorded once. The chain carries TRBV6-5 and TRBJ1-5, with TRBD1 matching 8 bases. This CDR3 spans 14 amino acids. V was clipped by 2 bases and J by 7 bases; unmatched bases: 4. CDR1 and CDR2 from the germline V gene are MNHEY and SVGAGI. The CDR3 coding sequence is TGTGCCAGCAGTTACGGACAGGGTAAACAGCCCCAGCATTTT. Protein product: CASSYGQGKQPQHF.

This clone was picked up one time. The chain is built from TRBV6-1 and TRBJ2-3; D is unresolved. Germline loops: CDR1 MNHNS, CDR2 SASEGT. Trimming stripped 4 bases from V and 8 bases from J, with 22 bases between. The CDR3 spans 16 residues. The CDR3 nucleotides read TGTGCCAGCAGTGGTGGTTCGTCAGGCGAAGCCCGTACGCAGTATTTT. Encoded protein: CASSGGSSGEARTQYF.

The chain has TRBV5-8 and TRBJ1-1; 7 positions match TRBD1. V lost 5 bases and J lost 2; bases outside the gene matches: 15. The CDR3 totals 17 residues. The germline V gene encodes CDR1 SGHTS and CDR2 YDEGEE. CDR3 protein: CASSNDRAIDLNTEAFF. The CDR3 region has the DNA TGTGCCAGCAGTAACGACAGGGCGATTGATTTAAACACTGAAGCTTTCTTT. Full variable domain (rest looked up from reference TRBV5-8 and TRBJ1-1): EAGVTQSPTHLIKTRGQQATLRCSPISGHTSVYWYQQALGLGLQFLLWYDEGEERNRGNFPPRFSGRQFPNYSSELNVNALELEDSALYLCASSNDRAIDLNTEAFFGQGTRLTVV.

The rearrangement uses TRBV28 and TRBJ2-2, with 9 bases fitting TRBD1. V dropped 6 bases and J dropped 4; count of bases not matched to a gene: 9. The CDR3 consists of 16 residues. Germline V gene lookup returns CDR1 MDHEN and CDR2 SYDVKM. CDR3 coding DNA: TGTGCCAGCAGGGAGACCTACAGGGGGCCCACCGGGGAGCTGTTTTTT. Encoded protein: CASRETYRGPTGELFF.

The chain combines TRBV2 with TRBJ2-1; D uncertain. CDR3 size: 12 residues. CDR1 and CDR2 (germline): SNHLY, FYNNEI. Trimming pared 7 bases from V and 7 bases from J, leaving 11 bases between. The CDR3 reads CASTGKKNEQFF. The CDR3 nucleotides read TGTGCCAGCACAGGAAAAAAGAATGAGCAGTTCTTC.

The rearrangement joins TRBV6-1 to TRBJ2-1, with 7 bases lining up with TRBD1. J was trimmed by 10 bases and V by 1 base; bases with no gene match: 10. CDR1 and CDR2 from the germline V gene are MNHNS and SASEGT. The length of the CDR3 is 15 residues. The CDR3 reads CASSEGQGVIREQFF. The CDR3 region has the DNA TGTGCCAGCAGTGAAGGACAGGGTGTGATTCGGGAGCAGTTCTTC.

V is TRBV6-1 and J is TRBJ2-3; D not resolved. The CDR3 spans 17 residues. V lost 2 bases and J 3 bases, leaving 18 bases between the germline ends. CDR1 is MNHNS and CDR2 is SASEGT in the germline V gene. The CDR3 is CASSELPRFGGTDTQYF. The CDR3, as DNA: TGTGCCAGCAGTGAATTACCCAGGTTTGGTGGGACAGATACGCAGTATTTT.

The rearrangement uses TRBV14 and TRBJ1-1, with D hard to call. V was pared by 0 bases and J by 8 bases, with 13 bases between. CDR3 length: 14 residues. In germline, CDR1 is SGHDN, CDR2 FVKESK. The CDR3 DNA is TGTGCCAGCAGCCAAGATGGTGGGCAGCCAGAAGCTTTCTTT. This sequence encodes CASSQDGGQPEAFF.

The gene calls are TRBV5-1 and TRBJ2-3; tentatively, D is TRBD1 (5 bases). V shed 5 bases and J shed 1 base, with 11 bases lying between them. The CDR3 runs to 14 residues. Germline assignment: CDR1 SGHRS and CDR2 YFSETQ. As DNA, the CDR3 is TGCGCCAGCAGTCAGGGTCCCGGCACAGATACGCAGTATTTT. Amino acid sequence: CASSQGPGTDTQYF.

The genes are TRBV15 and TRBJ1-1, with TRBD1 matching 8 bases. This CDR3 region has 15 residues. Germline values: CDR1 LNHNV, CDR2 YYDKDF (reference sequence). Unmatched junction bases numbered 7, after V lost 4 bases and J lost 3 bases. The CDR3 loop is CATSTSPQGDTEAFF. The CDR3 nucleotides read TGTGCCACCAGCACCTCACCACAGGGGGACACTGAAGCTTTCTTT.

A word on this clone: Additional DNA sequences in this sample encode the identical CDR3. The chain employs TRBV7-6 and TRBJ1-1, with TRBD1 as a possible D gene (5 bases). V was trimmed by 4 bases and J by 5 bases, leaving 8 bases between them. CDR3 size: 12 residues. Looked up from germline, CDR1 is SGHVS and CDR2 is FNYEAQ. The CDR3 DNA sequence: TGTGCCAGCAGCTCGGGGGGGACTGAAGCTTTCTTT. This codes for CASSSGGTEAFF.

V is TRBV27 and J is TRBJ2-3; possible D gene TRBD2, 6 bases. Trimming pared 7 bases from V and 1 base from J, leaving 24 bases between. Germline V CDR1 and CDR2: MNHEY, SMNVEV (reference sequence). The CDR3 is 18 residues long. In DNA form, the CDR3 reads TGTGCCAGCACCGTTATCGCCCGCCGGAGGGGCGGCACAGATACGCAGTATTTT. The encoded protein is CASTVIARRRGGTDTQYF.

The chain joins TRBV7-9 to TRBJ2-5; 13 nucleotides line up with TRBD2. CDR1 and CDR2 from the germline V gene are SEHNR and FQNEAQ (reference sequence). CDR3 length: 19 amino acids. After removal of 2 bases from V and 0 bases from J, the junction contained 9 bases not matched to a gene. CDR3 nucleotides: TGTGCCAGCAGCTTAAGGGGACTAGCGGGGAGGCTAGACCAAGAGACCCAGTACTTC. Protein sequence: CASSLRGLAGRLDQETQYF.

V usage is TRBV6-5 and J usage is TRBJ1-2; 7 bases agree with TRBD1. Germline CDR1 MNHEY, CDR2 SVGAGI. With V trimmed by 0 bases and J by 4 bases, 5 bases remained unmatched. The CDR3 is 15 amino acids. The chain's CDR3 is CASSYSLGQIYGYTF. The CDR3 DNA follows: TGTGCCAGCAGTTACTCGTTGGGACAGATCTATGGCTACACCTTC.

CDR3 loop: CASSLSGLSPGYTF. DNA of the CDR3: TGTGCCAGCAGCTTATCGGGACTTTCCCCTGGCTACACCTTC. This chain links TRBV7-2 with TRBJ1-2; perhaps TRBD1 as D (5 bases). The V gene's germline CDR1 is SGHTA and CDR2 FQGNSA. The CDR3 runs 14 residues. V was shortened by 2 bases and J by 7 bases, with 14 bases between the two germline ends. The full variable domain, with the rest looked up from reference TRBV7-2 and TRBJ1-2, is GAGVSQSPSNKVTEKGKDVELRCDPISGHTALYWYRQSLGQGLEFLIYFQGNSAPDKSGLPSDRFSAERTGGSVSTLTIQRTQQEDSAVYLCASSLSGLSPGYTFGSGTRLTVV.

The chain joins TRBV5-1 to TRBJ1-2; TRBD1 matches at 11 bases. Germline values: CDR1 SGHRS, CDR2 YFSETQ. This CDR3 contains 15 residues. V dropped 4 bases and J dropped 7; count of bases not matched to a gene: 9. The CDR3 sequence: CASSPMDRGLGGYTF. CDR3 in DNA: TGCGCCAGCAGCCCGATGGACAGGGGGCTCGGTGGCTACACCTTC.

The V and J genes are TRBV5-1 and TRBJ2-7, with 7 bases lining up with TRBD1. J was trimmed by 3 bases and V by 0 bases; bases with no gene match: 6. CDR3 length: 15 residues. Per the germline V gene, CDR1 is SGHRS and CDR2 is YFSETQ. The CDR3, as DNA: TGCGCCAGCAGCTTGGTAACAGGGGCCTACTACGAGCAGTACTTC. Amino acids: CASSLVTGAYYEQYF.

The chain recombines TRBV4-1 with TRBJ1-6; no clear D. With 2 bases removed from V and 7 bases from J, the gap between germline ends came to 6 bases. Germline V gives CDR1 MGHRA, CDR2 YSYEKL. The CDR3 runs 13 residues. CDR3 bases: TGCGCCAGCAGCCAACCAGGAAATTCACCCCTCCACTTT. Amino acid sequence: CASSQPGNSPLHF.